The 30 T cell receptor beta chains in this list originate from one sample, sequenced in a study of T cell repertoires in cytomegalovirus infection. TCRdb reanalysed the reads using MiXCR and keeps one entry per CDR3 protein. The sample holds fewer than 200,000 distinct CDR3 sequences, roughly 19% seen once. Sequencing used PBMCs. These receptors came from a human donor in good health (CMV status not recorded). Some clones in this sample may be carry-over from other donors' samples.

In nucleotides, the CDR3 is TGTGCCAGCAGTGAGCTGCTTTTCACAGATACGCAGTATTTT. Encoded protein: CASSELLFTDTQYF. The chain has TRBV2 and TRBJ2-3; D unclear. CDR1 and CDR2 from the germline V gene are SNHLY and FYNNEI. Trimming stripped 3 bases from V and 2 bases from J, with 9 bases between. The CDR3 is made up of 14 amino acids.

In its sample, this clonotype was seen many times. This chain connects TRBV7-8 to TRBJ2-7; 7 bases line up with TRBD2. This CDR3 is built from 14 residues. The trim removed 1 base at V and 2 bases at J, leaving 2 bases unmatched. Per germline, CDR1 SGHVS and CDR2 FQNEAQ. CDR3 in DNA: TGTGCCAGCAGCTTAGGCGGGACTACCTACGAGCAGTACTTC. Its protein product is CASSLGGTTYEQYF.

This clonotype was observed many times. This chain connects TRBV7-6 to TRBJ2-2; 7 nucleotides line up with TRBD1. V shed 5 bases, J shed 3 bases, and the junction held 6 bases outside the gene matches. The length of the CDR3 is 15 residues. In germline, CDR1 is SGHVS, CDR2 FNYEAQ. The CDR3 sequence: CASSLQGDDTGELFF. CDR3 nucleotides: TGTGCCAGCAGCCTCCAGGGGGATGACACCGGGGAGCTGTTTTTT. Based on the CDR3 plus reference TRBV7-6 and TRBJ2-2, the full variable domain is GAGVSQSPRYKVTKRGQDVALRCDPISGHVSLYWYRQALGQGPEFLTYFNYEAQQDKSGLPNDRFSAERPEGSISTLTIQRTEQRDSAMYRCASSLQGDDTGELFFGEGSRLTVL.

This chain links TRBV2 with TRBJ2-3; D is possibly TRBD2 (6 bases). CDR3 length equals 16 residues. Trimming pared 4 bases from V and 2 bases from J, leaving 16 bases between. The germline V gene encodes CDR1 SNHLY and CDR2 FYNNEI. CDR3 DNA sequence: TGTGCCAGCAGTGTGGTAGTAGCGGCGATCACAGATACGCAGTATTTT. This translates into CASSVVVAAITDTQYF.

The genes are TRBV2 and TRBJ1-1; 12 bases fit TRBD1. Germline CDR1 and CDR2: SNHLY and FYNNEI. CDR3 length equals 15 residues. The junction had 3 bases not matched to a gene; V was cut back by 2 bases and J by 5 bases. CDR3 region: CASSERDRGRTEAFF. The DNA for the CDR3 is TGTGCCAGCAGTGAAAGGGACAGGGGGCGAACTGAAGCTTTCTTT. The full variable domain, with the rest looked up from reference TRBV2 and TRBJ1-1, is EPEVTQTPSHQVTQMGQEVILRCVPISNHLYFYWYRQILGQKVEFLVSFYNNEISEKSEIFDDQFSVERPDGSNFTLKIRSTKLEDSAMYFCASSERDRGRTEAFFGQGTRLTVV.

This clonotype has a count of ten or more. CDR3 sequence reads: CASSPRGQGPNSPLHF. The CDR3 DNA follows: TGTGCCAGCAGCCCTAGGGGGCAGGGCCCTAATTCACCCCTCCACTTT. The chain uses TRBV7-6 and TRBJ1-6; 7 nucleotides align to TRBD1. With V trimmed by 5 bases and J by 6 bases, 10 bases remained unmatched. CDR1 and CDR2 from the germline V gene are SGHVS and FNYEAQ. The CDR3 loop spans 16 amino acids.

At least ten counts were recorded for this clonotype. CDR3 protein: CASSSPRTAPGGTGELFF. The CDR3 DNA is TGTGCCAGCAGTTCGCCCCGGACCGCGCCGGGAGGAACCGGGGAGCTGTTTTTT. The rearrangement joins TRBV12-3 or TRBV12-4 to TRBJ2-2; 7 bases agree with TRBD2. The CDR3 covers 18 residues. After removal of 4 bases from V and 5 bases from J, the junction contained 16 bases not matched to a gene.

V usage is TRBV4-1 and J usage is TRBJ1-2, with 7 nucleotides matching TRBD1. The J segment lost 7 bases and the V segment lost 3 bases, leaving 2 bases of the junction unmatched. Germline V gives CDR1 MGHRA, CDR2 YSYEKL. The CDR3 extends over 12 amino acids. This CDR3 is CASSQTGLGYTF. CDR3 coding DNA: TGCGCCAGCAGCCAGACAGGGCTTGGCTACACCTTC.

There are many counts of this clonotype. The chain links TRBV7-2 to TRBJ2-7, with no clear D. V was pared by 3 bases and J by 6 bases, with 12 bases between. Germline V CDR1 and CDR2: SGHTA, FQGNSA. There are 13 residues in the CDR3. CDR3 nucleotide sequence: TGTGCCAGCAGCTTCACTCGGTGGGGCGAGCAGTACTTC. This sequence encodes CASSFTRWGEQYF.

The chain has TRBV30 and TRBJ2-7; 7 nucleotides align to TRBD2. There are 13 residues in the CDR3. Germline V gene data show CDR1 as GTSNPN and CDR2 as SVGIG (reference sequence). J gave up 7 bases and V 2 bases, and 8 bases lay outside the gene matches. The CDR3 here is CAWSSGLDGEQYF. CDR3 nucleotides: TGTGCCTGGAGTTCAGGACTAGACGGGGAGCAGTACTTC.

This clonotype was recorded many times. The CDR3: CASRQDILEPQHF. The CDR3 DNA is TGTGCCAGCAGACAGGACATACTTGAGCCCCAGCATTTT. This chain links TRBV12-3 or TRBV12-4 with TRBJ1-5, with D possibly being TRBD1 (5 bases). CDR3 length: 13 amino acids. V shed 6 bases and J shed 8 bases, with 14 bases lying between them.

This clonotype was counted a few times. The junction and the germline gene differ at one end; a read error may be behind it. The chain links TRBV5-3 to TRBJ1-6; D possibly corresponds to TRBD1 (5 bases). TRBV5-3 falls under the ORF class, with uncertain function. This CDR3 contains 13 residues. CDR3 DNA: TGTGCCAGCAGCTTATGGGGGGACCTTTCCCTCCACTTT. It yields the protein CASSLWGDLSLHF.

There are many counts of this clonotype. This chain connects TRBV11-3 to TRBJ1-1; D remains ambiguous. Germline V gene lookup returns CDR1 SGHNT and CDR2 YENEEA. V lost 0 bases and J 5 bases, leaving 7 bases between the germline ends. The CDR3 contains 13 residues. The CDR3 region has the DNA TGTGCCAGCAGCTTAGATGGGAGAACTGAAGCTTTCTTT. Its protein product is CASSLDGRTEAFF.

This clonotype turned up a few times. The chain employs TRBV5-4 and TRBJ1-1, with D uncertain. CDR3 size: 12 residues. CDR1 and CDR2 from the germline V gene are SGHNT and YYREEE (reference sequence). V was shortened by 4 bases and J by 0 bases, with 4 bases between the two germline ends. Here the CDR3 reads CASSTVNTEAFF. The DNA for the CDR3 is TGTGCCAGCAGCACGGTGAACACTGAAGCTTTCTTT.

The table lists this clonotype with many counts. The gene calls are TRBV7-2 and TRBJ2-7; the D is unclear. V was clipped by 5 bases and J by 6 bases, with 11 bases between them. The CDR3 contains 12 residues. Per the germline V gene, CDR1 is SGHTA and CDR2 is FQGNSA. The CDR3 loop is CASSIKAREQYF. DNA of the CDR3: TGTGCCAGCAGCATAAAGGCCCGCGAGCAGTACTTC.

The chain couples TRBV5-1 to TRBJ1-5; 9 bases map to TRBD1. In germline, CDR1 is SGHRS, CDR2 YFSETQ. With 2 bases clipped from V and 9 bases from J, the junction kept 9 bases outside the gene matches. This CDR3 is built from 15 residues. The CDR3 DNA is TGCGCCAGCAGCTTAACGACAGGGGGACTAGGGCCCCAGCATTTT. Protein product: CASSLTTGGLGPQHF.

The chain has TRBV6-2 or TRBV6-3 and TRBJ2-1, with TRBD2 as a possible D gene (6 bases). The germline gives CDR1 MNHEY, CDR2 SVGEGT. V was shortened by 7 bases and J by 4 bases, with 14 bases between the two germline ends. The CDR3 spans 14 residues. DNA of the CDR3: TGTGCCAGCATGGAAGCGGGCCGATACAATGAGCAGTTCTTC. This sequence encodes CASMEAGRYNEQFF.

The V call is TRBV7-9, the J call TRBJ2-5; D possibly corresponds to TRBD2 (5 bases). Germline V gene lookup returns CDR1 SEHNR and CDR2 FQNEAQ (reference sequence). V lost 5 bases to trimming and J lost 5 bases, with 18 bases between them. This CDR3 spans 15 amino acids. CDR3 amino acids: CASSPRRGSRETQYF. The CDR3 bases are TGTGCCAGCAGCCCCCGTCGAGGGAGTCGGGAGACCCAGTACTTC. Variable domain in full (rest from reference TRBV7-9 and TRBJ2-5): DTGVSQNPRHKITKRGQNVTFRCDPISEHNRLYWYRQTLGQGPEFLTYFQNEAQLEKSRLLSDRFSAERPKGSFSTLEIQRTEQGDSAMYLCASSPRRGSRETQYFGPGTRLLVL.

The gene calls are TRBV7-2 and TRBJ1-2; perhaps TRBD1 as D (5 bases). Germline values: CDR1 SGHTA, CDR2 FQGNSA. V was clipped by 3 bases and J by 5 bases, with 10 bases between them. The CDR3 runs to 13 residues. The DNA of the CDR3 is TGTGCCAGCAGCTTCCCAGGGACTTATGGCTACACCTTC. It encodes CASSFPGTYGYTF.

V and J are TRBV6-2 or TRBV6-3 and TRBJ2-5, with a weak D call TRBD1 (6 bases). There are 12 residues in the CDR3. The ends were cut back, 6 bases at V and 7 bases at J, with 12 bases in the middle. CDR1 is MNHEY, CDR2 SVGEGT, per germline. The CDR3 loop is CASRTTGRTQYF. In nucleotides, the CDR3 is TGTGCCAGCAGGACAACAGGGAGGACCCAGTACTTC.

The chain couples TRBV12-3 or TRBV12-4 to TRBJ2-7; TRBD2 matches at 7 bases. Germline trimming cut 5 bases from V and 2 bases from J; bases unmatched to any gene: 12. The CDR3 is made up of 16 amino acids. This CDR3 is CASSNRGSGETYEQYF. The CDR3, as DNA: TGTGCCAGCAGTAACCGGGGGAGCGGGGAAACCTACGAGCAGTACTTC.

This clonotype has ten or more counts. DNA for the CDR3: TGTGCCAGCAGTCCACAGGGAGTCACAGGTGGCTACACCTTC. Protein product: CASSPQGVTGGYTF. This rearrangement joins TRBV28 to TRBJ1-2; D perhaps matches TRBD1 (6 bases). The CDR3 spans 14 residues. The V and J ends lost 5 bases and 7 bases respectively, with 17 bases between them. Germline CDR1 MDHEN, CDR2 SYDVKM.

This clonotype was detected only a few times. The chain joins TRBV20-1 to TRBJ2-1; 10 nucleotides agree with TRBD2. CDR1 is DFQATT and CDR2 is SNEGSKA in the germline V gene (reference sequence). CDR3 length: 15 residues. V shed 2 bases, J shed 8 bases, and the junction held 9 bases outside the gene matches. CDR3 sequence reads: CSARSPGTSVDEQFF. In DNA, the CDR3 is TGCAGTGCTAGATCTCCCGGGACTAGCGTAGATGAGCAGTTCTTC.

This clonotype was detected many times. This chain uses TRBV6-1 with TRBJ1-1, with D perhaps TRBD1 (6 bases). Per germline, CDR1 MNHNS and CDR2 SASEGT. The CDR3 is 16 amino acids. The V gene lost 3 bases and the J gene lost 0 bases, with 14 bases spanning the gap. This chain's CDR3 is CASSDFSRTVNTEAFF. CDR3 coding DNA: TGTGCCAGCAGTGATTTCTCCAGGACAGTGAACACTGAAGCTTTCTTT.

This clonotype was counted ten times or more. The chain recombines TRBV12-3 or TRBV12-4 with TRBJ2-7, with 10 bases that match TRBD2. The CDR3 is 16 residues long. V was pared by 6 bases and J by 2 bases, with 10 bases of the junction left unmatched. The CDR3 region is CASSSSGRAGTYEQYF. DNA of the CDR3: TGTGCCAGCAGCTCAAGCGGGAGGGCAGGGACCTACGAGCAGTACTTC.

This clonotype appeared many times. The chain uses TRBV19 and TRBJ2-1, with 8 bases fitting TRBD2. After removal of 5 bases from V and 7 bases from J, the junction contained 10 bases not matched to a gene. In germline, CDR1 is LNHDA, CDR2 SQIVND (reference sequence). This CDR3 comprises 15 residues. The CDR3 region is CASSPRGGEMNEQFF. The CDR3 DNA reads as TGTGCCAGTAGTCCCCGGGGGGGGGAGATGAATGAGCAGTTCTTC. Drawing the rest from reference TRBV19 and TRBJ2-1, the complete variable domain is DGGITQSPKYLFRKEGQNVTLSCEQNLNHDAMYWYRQDPGQGLRLIYYSQIVNDFQKGDIAEGYSVSREKKESFPLTVTSAQKNPTAFYLCASSPRGGEMNEQFFGPGTRLTVL.

The chain joins TRBV3-1 to TRBJ2-6, with TRBD1 as a possible D gene (5 bases). CDR1 is LGHDT and CDR2 is YNNKEL in the germline V gene (reference sequence). The CDR3 sequence is 17 residues long. V gave up 0 bases and J gave up 3 bases, with 12 bases separating them. Here the CDR3 DNA reads TGTGCCAGCAGCCAAGATGGTTGGGGCGATGGGGCCAACGTCCTGACTTTC. This gives the protein CASSQDGWGDGANVLTF. The entire variable domain, with the rest obtained from reference TRBV3-1 and TRBJ2-6, is as follows: DTAVSQTPKYLVTQMGNDKSIKCEQNLGHDTMYWYKQDSKKFLKIMFSYNNKELIINETVPNRFSPKSPDKAHLNLHINSLELGDSAVYFCASSQDGWGDGANVLTFGAGSRLTVL.

The V call is TRBV7-2, the J call TRBJ1-5; 8 bases match TRBD1. The V segment lost 4 bases and the J segment 3 bases; nucleotides outside the gene matches: 8. The germline V gene has CDR1 SGHTA and CDR2 FQGNSA. The CDR3 sequence is 16 residues long. CDR3: CASSSWTGLTNQPQHF. CDR3 DNA: TGTGCCAGCAGCTCTTGGACAGGGCTTACCAATCAGCCCCAGCATTTT.

This clonotype was recorded many times. The rearrangement joins TRBV7-2 to TRBJ2-1, with 12 bases that match TRBD2. Germline values: CDR1 SGHTA, CDR2 FQGNSA. There are 14 residues in the CDR3. V shed 5 bases, J shed 8 bases, and the junction held 4 bases outside the gene matches. CDR3 nucleotide sequence: TGTGCCAGCAGCCGGACTAGCGGGATCCATGAGCAGTTCTTC. This translates into CASSRTSGIHEQFF. Filled out from reference TRBV7-2 and TRBJ2-1, the complete variable domain reads GAGVSQSPSNKVTEKGKDVELRCDPISGHTALYWYRQSLGQGLEFLIYFQGNSAPDKSGLPSDRFSAERTGGSVSTLTIQRTQQEDSAVYLCASSRTSGIHEQFFGPGTRLTVL.

This clonotype was counted many times. The gene calls are TRBV28 and TRBJ2-1, with 12 positions matching TRBD2. The length of the CDR3 is 15 residues. Germline lookup yields CDR1 MDHEN and CDR2 SYDVKM. With 4 bases clipped from V and 9 bases from J, the junction kept 7 bases outside the gene matches. The CDR3 bases are TGTGCCAGCAGTTCTAGCGGGAGGGTACGAGGTGAGCAGTTCTTC. This encodes CASSSSGRVRGEQFF.